Listed here are 27 T cell receptor beta chains from one sample, sequenced in a study of blood T cell repertoires in COVID-19. The assay was immunoSEQ multiplex PCR, and TCRdb's table has in-frame clones only and misses some. The sample holds nearly 55,000 clones, about three quarters seen once. Material: peripheral blood. The receptors here all came from a human donor with active or convalescent COVID-19. The donor label of this sample is uncertain.

This sequence joins TRBV6-5 and TRBJ1-4; D ambiguous. The CDR3 runs to 11 residues. Germline lookup yields CDR1 MNHEY and CDR2 SVGAGI. V was shortened by 7 bases and J by 10 bases, with 10 bases between the two germline ends. CDR3 DNA: TGTGCCAGCAAGCAGGAAGGAAAACTGTTTTTT. Translation: CASKQEGKLFF.

The J gene is TRBJ2-7, the V gene TRBV6-1; 7 bases agree with TRBD2. Trimming took 2 bases from V and 2 from J; bases not matched to a gene: 9. Germline CDR1 is MNHNS and CDR2 is SASEGT. The CDR3 extends over 16 amino acids. CDR3 protein: CASSESQYAGAYEQYF. CDR3 in DNA: TGTGCCAGCAGTGAATCGCAGTATGCGGGAGCCTACGAGCAGTACTTC.

J is TRBJ1-1 and V is TRBV27, with D perhaps matching TRBD1 (6 bases). Trimming removed 8 bases at V and 4 bases at J, with 23 bases between. Germline V gene lookup returns CDR1 MNHEY and CDR2 SMNVEV (reference sequence). The CDR3 extends over 16 amino acids. CDR3 sequence (DNA): TGTGCCAGCGTCCTCAAGGGGGGGGCAAGGGGCACTGAAGCTTTCTTT. Its protein is CASVLKGGARGTEAFF.

The chain is built from TRBV27 and TRBJ2-1; weak D call: TRBD2 (5 bases). This CDR3 has 14 residues. With 10 bases removed from V and 1 base from J, the gap between germline ends came to 14 bases. CDR1 is MNHEY, CDR2 SMNVEV, per germline (reference sequence). The CDR3 loop is CATRAQGSYNEQFF. The CDR3 region has the DNA TGTGCCACGCGGGCTCAAGGGTCCTACAATGAGCAGTTCTTC.

The chain couples TRBV7-2 to TRBJ2-7; D is possibly TRBD2 (7 bases). The CDR3 totals 14 residues. CDR1 is SGHTA, CDR2 FQGNSA, per germline. V was pared by 5 bases and J by 7 bases, with 18 bases between. The CDR3 bases are TGTGCCAGCAGCCTTCGACCGGAGGGGGGGGAGCAGTACTTC. It translates to CASSLRPEGGEQYF.

The chain combines TRBV27 with TRBJ1-1; D not resolved. Germline V gene data show CDR1 as MNHEY and CDR2 as SMNVEV (reference sequence). The V gene lost 5 bases and the J gene lost 4 bases, with 11 bases spanning the gap. The CDR3 sequence is 13 residues long. The CDR3 protein is CASSQTGSTEAFF. For the CDR3, the DNA is TGTGCCAGCAGTCAGACGGGGAGCACTGAAGCTTTCTTT.

The CDR3 here is CSASIREQGNTIYF. The DNA for the CDR3 is TGCAGCGCATCAATAAGGGAGCAGGGAAACACCATATATTTT. The chain carries TRBV29-1 and TRBJ1-3; D call uncertain. The CDR3 covers 14 residues. Trimming stripped 7 bases from V and 4 bases from J, with 17 bases between. Per the germline V gene, CDR1 is SQVTM and CDR2 is ANQGSEA.

V and J are TRBV3-1 (or the pseudogene TRBV3-2) and TRBJ1-4, with 9 nucleotides matching TRBD1. Germline V gene data show CDR1 as LGHDT and CDR2 as YNNKEL (reference sequence). V shed 1 base and J 8 bases; nucleotides not matched to a gene: 8. CDR3 length: 16 residues. In DNA form, the CDR3 reads TGTGCCAGCAGCCAAGCTCCTGGGACAGGGAGGGAAAAACTGTTTTTT. Translating gives CASSQAPGTGREKLFF.

This chain uses TRBV11-2 with TRBJ2-3; 12 bases agree with TRBD2. With 5 bases clipped from V and 3 bases from J, the junction kept 6 bases outside the gene matches. The germline V gene has CDR1 SGHAT and CDR2 FQNNGV. This CDR3 is built from 16 residues. The chain's CDR3 is CASSLSSGRATDTQYF. The CDR3 bases are TGTGCCAGCAGCCTTTCTAGCGGGAGGGCAACAGATACGCAGTATTTT.

This clone turned up a few times. The chain is built from TRBV6-1 and TRBJ2-7; 7 bases line up with TRBD1. This CDR3 has 17 residues. Germline values: CDR1 MNHNS, CDR2 SASEGT. J gave up 5 bases and V 4 bases, and 17 bases lay outside the gene matches. CDR3 protein: CASSAPRTTGPEHEQYF. As DNA, the CDR3 is TGTGCCAGCAGTGCGCCTCGTACGACAGGGCCCGAGCACGAGCAGTACTTC.

Of note for this clone: Other DNA sequences of this sample code for an identical CDR3. The rearrangement links TRBV3-1 (or the pseudogene TRBV3-2) to TRBJ1-3; D call uncertain. CDR3 length: 12 residues. Germline V CDR1 and CDR2: LGHDT, YNNKEL (reference sequence). Trimming left V 4 bases short and J 5 bases short, with 6 bases between. CDR3: CASSRRRNTIYF. Here the CDR3 DNA reads TGTGCCAGCAGCCGCAGGAGAAACACCATATATTTT.

This clone was observed a handful of times. The CDR3 DNA sequence: TGCGCCAGCAGTCAATTAGTACAGCGGAGCTACGAGCAGTACTTC. Its protein is CASSQLVQRSYEQYF. J is TRBJ2-7 and V is TRBV23-1, with D possibly being TRBD2 (5 bases). TRBV23-1 carries the ORF label, with uncertain function. V was clipped by 1 base and J by 3 bases, with 13 bases between them. This CDR3 has 15 amino acids.

This rearrangement joins TRBV9 to TRBJ1-3; D is uncertain. Germline V gene data show CDR1 as SGDLS and CDR2 as YYNGEE. The length of the CDR3 is 15 residues. With 0 bases removed from V and 4 bases from J, the gap between germline ends came to 11 bases. CDR3 nucleotide sequence: TGTGCCAGCAGCGTAGGGGCGGAGGTCGGAAACACCATATATTTT. This codes for CASSVGAEVGNTIYF.

The sample holds many counts of this clone. The V gene is TRBV5-1, the J gene TRBJ2-3; 10 nucleotides line up with TRBD1. V was pared by 3 bases and J by 3 bases, with 4 bases of the junction left unmatched. The germline gives CDR1 SGHRS, CDR2 YFSETQ. This CDR3 contains 15 residues. The CDR3 nucleotides are TGCGCCAGCAGCTATGGACAGGGGGGAACAGATACGCAGTATTTT. This encodes CASSYGQGGTDTQYF.

The V gene is TRBV24-1, the J gene TRBJ2-1; D is unresolved. Germline assignment: CDR1 KGHDR and CDR2 SFDVKD. The CDR3 extends over 16 amino acids. Trimming stripped 6 bases from V and 0 bases from J, with 14 bases between. The chain's CDR3 is CATSPNPGFSYNEQFF. The CDR3 DNA reads TGTGCCACCAGTCCGAACCCAGGTTTCTCCTACAATGAGCAGTTCTTC.

The chain is built from TRBV14 and TRBJ2-7, with unresolved D. Germline V gene data show CDR1 as SGHDN and CDR2 as FVKESK. The CDR3 loop spans 13 amino acids. V lost 1 base to trimming and J lost 2 bases, with 6 bases between them. The CDR3 nucleotides are TGTGCCAGCAGCCAAGCGTCCCCCTACGAGCAGTACTTC. Encoded protein: CASSQASPYEQYF.

The genes are TRBV2 and TRBJ1-2, with 8 bases fitting TRBD1. Per germline, CDR1 SNHLY and CDR2 FYNNEI. The CDR3 is 13 residues long. V gave up 6 bases and J gave up 7 bases; unmatched junction bases: 7. The CDR3 bases are TGTGCCAGCAGACTTAACAGGGGGTCTGGCTACACCTTC. Protein: CASRLNRGSGYTF.

The chain recombines TRBV11-3 with TRBJ2-2; 8 nucleotides align to TRBD1. CDR1 and CDR2 (germline): SGHNT, YENEEA. The ends lost 4 bases at V and 4 bases at J; junction bases unmatched: 5. This CDR3 has 15 amino acids. The CDR3 DNA reads as TGTGCCAGCAGCTCGCAGGGGGCCCGCACCGGGGAGCTGTTTTTT. Its translation is CASSSQGARTGELFF. Supplemented by reference TRBV11-3 and TRBJ2-2, the full variable domain reads EAGVVQSPRYKIIEKKQPVAFWCNPISGHNTLYWYLQNLGQGPELLIRYENEEAVDDSQLPKDRFSAERLKGVDSTLKIQPAELGDSAVYLCASSSQGARTGELFFGEGSRLTVL.

The chain uses TRBV15 and TRBJ1-5; D possibly corresponds to TRBD1 (6 bases). Germline CDR1 and CDR2: LNHNV and YYDKDF (reference sequence). The CDR3 spans 13 residues. V dropped 0 bases and J dropped 7 bases, with 7 bases sitting between them. Written as DNA, the CDR3 is TGTGCCACCAGCAGAGATACAGGGCAGCCCCAGCATTTT. This translates into CATSRDTGQPQHF.

V and J are TRBV18 and TRBJ1-1; 7 bases are shared with TRBD1. Unmatched junction bases numbered 3, after V lost 1 base and J lost 1 base. This CDR3 comprises 15 residues. Germline lookup yields CDR1 KGHSH and CDR2 LQKENI. CDR3 coding DNA: TGTGCCAGCTCACCACAAGGGACAGCGAACACTGAAGCTTTCTTT. It specifies CASSPQGTANTEAFF. The full variable domain, its missing parts supplied by reference TRBV18 and TRBJ1-1, is NAGVMQNPRHLVRRRGQEARLRCSPMKGHSHVYWYRQLPEEGLKFMVYLQKENIIDESGMPKERFSAEFPKEGPSILRIQQVVRGDSAAYFCASSPQGTANTEAFFGQGTRLTVV.

The V gene is TRBV7-2, the J gene TRBJ2-7, with TRBD2 identical over 10 bases. J was trimmed by 2 bases and V by 2 bases; bases with no gene match: 6. Germline loops: CDR1 SGHTA, CDR2 FQGNSA. This CDR3 spans 16 amino acids. The CDR3 sequence is CASSLTSGRDPYEQYF. For the CDR3, the DNA is TGTGCCAGCAGCTTAACCAGCGGGAGGGATCCCTACGAGCAGTACTTC.

The chain combines TRBV11-2 with TRBJ2-3; D is uncertain. V lost 5 bases to trimming and J lost 6 bases, with 9 bases between them. CDR1 is SGHAT and CDR2 is FQNNGV in the germline V gene. The CDR3 sequence is 12 residues long. The CDR3 spells CASSRNRDTQYF. The CDR3 coding sequence is TGTGCCAGCAGCCGAAACCGGGATACGCAGTATTTT.

A remark on this clone: Within the sample, other DNA sequences also encode this same CDR3. The chain has TRBV5-1 and TRBJ1-1; possible D gene TRBD1, 6 bases. Germline values: CDR1 SGHRS, CDR2 YFSETQ. CDR3 length: 14 residues. V lost 3 bases, J lost 1 base, and 10 bases lay in between. The CDR3 nucleotides are TGCGCCAGCAGCTCACAGGGCTCGAACACTGAAGCTTTCTTT. It translates to CASSSQGSNTEAFF. Together with reference TRBV5-1 and TRBJ1-1, the CDR3 gives the full variable domain: KAGVTQTPRYLIKTRGQQVTLSCSPISGHRSVSWYQQTPGQGLQFLFEYFSETQRNKGNFPGRFSGRQFSNSRSEMNVSTLELGDSALYLCASSSQGSNTEAFFGQGTRLTVV.

The chain carries TRBV5-6 and TRBJ1-1, with D perhaps TRBD1 (6 bases). Deletions cut 2 bases from V and 7 bases from J, with 12 bases between. CDR1 SGHDT and CDR2 YYEEEE come from the germline V gene. CDR3 length: 13 amino acids. As DNA, the CDR3 is TGTGCCAGCAGCTTCGGGGGGGCAGGTGAAGCTTTCTTT. It encodes CASSFGGAGEAFF.

The V gene is TRBV29-1, the J gene TRBJ1-2; D is perhaps TRBD1 (5 bases). V dropped 3 bases and J dropped 7 bases, with 15 bases sitting between them. The CDR3 runs 13 residues. Germline V gives CDR1 SQVTM, CDR2 ANQGSEA. The CDR3 is CSVDDSDIGGYTF. The CDR3 DNA sequence: TGCAGCGTTGACGACAGCGACATTGGTGGCTACACCTTC.

V gene TRBV6-2 or TRBV6-3 combines with J gene TRBJ1-4, with D hard to call. The CDR3 is made up of 12 amino acids. Germline assignment: CDR1 MNHEY and CDR2 SVGEGT. Trimming removed 4 bases from V and 8 bases from J, with 8 bases in between. The CDR3 DNA reads TGTGCCAGCAGTTGGAGGATGGAAAAACTGTTTTTT. Translation gives CASSWRMEKLFF.

This chain uses TRBV23-1 with TRBJ2-2; 8 bases are shared with TRBD1. TRBV23-1 qualifies as an ORF whose function is uncertain. Trimming cost V 2 bases and J 4 bases; bases outside gene matches: 0. The CDR3 has 14 residues. Here the CDR3 reads CASSQGQGTGELFF. The CDR3 bases are TGCGCCAGCAGTCAAGGACAGGGCACCGGGGAGCTGTTTTTT.